The clone carrying this TCR beta chain was detected a few times. This specimen comes from a study of blood T cell repertoires in COVID-19. Study-level background: PBMCs, B-cell-depleted T cells, or T cells were the source of the cDNA or gDNA that made up the material.

Per the authors' pipeline: Amplification of reference gene primers provided the estimated nucleated cell counts. This table comes from immunoSEQ multiplex PCR, and its TCRdb copy is limited to in-frame clones, with some not included. D and trimming come from the DNA, and the V and J calls and clone size come from that table. Among 160,000 or so clones listed, approximately 92% were seen once. The CDR3 is made up of 20 amino acids. Germline V CDR1 and CDR2: LGHNT, FRNRAP. V lost 6 bases and J lost 0, with 27 bases in between. The rearrangement uses TRBV12-5 and TRBJ1-5; tentative D call: TRBD1 (6 bases). This receptor was identified in a woman between 35 and 50 years old with acute or convalescent COVID-19. Input material: peripheral blood. The DNA of the CDR3 is TGTGCTAGTGGGACAAGCGGGGGGGCCTTGATCGCCAATAGCAATCAGCCCCAGCATTTT. Its translation is CASGTSGGALIANSNQPQHF.